Each of the 26 T cell receptor beta chains below was sequenced from the same sample in a study of blood T cell repertoires in COVID-19. Profiled with immunoSEQ multiplex PCR; TCRdb holds only in-frame clones, not every one. The sample records approximately 70,000 clones, 90% being singletons. The specimen was peripheral blood. All receptors come from a human donor in a cohort sampled during active COVID-19.

This clone appeared a single time. The CDR3: CASSYSWANTEAFF. The CDR3 nucleotides are TGTGCCAGCAGTTACTCGTGGGCGAACACTGAAGCTTTCTTT. This rearrangement joins TRBV6-5 to TRBJ1-1; no firm D call. This CDR3 region has 14 residues. Germline V CDR1 and CDR2: MNHEY, SVGAGI. Trimming shortened V by 0 bases and J by 1 base, and 6 bases separated the two germline ends.

The genes are TRBV19 and TRBJ2-7, with D perhaps matching TRBD2 (6 bases). Germline assignment: CDR1 LNHDA and CDR2 SQIVND (reference sequence). CDR3 size: 15 residues. Deletions cut 4 bases from V and 4 bases from J, with 17 bases between. The CDR3, as DNA: TGTGCCAGTAGTAAGGATGATCTCGGGAGTTACGAGCAGTACTTC. The encoded protein is CASSKDDLGSYEQYF.

The chain joins TRBV24-1 to TRBJ2-1; 12 nucleotides align to TRBD1. The germline V gene has CDR1 KGHDR and CDR2 SFDVKD. The CDR3 is 14 amino acids. V lost 11 bases, J lost 4 bases, and 5 bases stayed unmatched. This CDR3 reads CAIGGQGAYNEQFF. CDR3 DNA: TGTGCCATCGGGGGACAGGGGGCTTACAATGAGCAGTTCTTC.

This sequence joins TRBV7-2 and TRBJ2-5; 14 bases are shared with TRBD2. CDR3 size: 18 residues. V gave up 4 bases and J gave up 2 bases; unmatched junction bases: 9. CDR1 and CDR2 (germline): SGHTA, FQGNSA. CDR3: CASSSRAGLAGVQETQYF. Here the CDR3 DNA reads TGTGCCAGCAGCTCCCGAGCGGGACTAGCGGGGGTGCAAGAGACCCAGTACTTC.

J is TRBJ1-5 and V is TRBV9; the D gene is possibly TRBD1 (6 bases). The CDR3 is made up of 15 amino acids. The V gene's germline CDR1 is SGDLS and CDR2 YYNGEE. V lost 0 bases, J lost 3 bases, and 10 bases lay in between. This chain's CDR3 is CASSVEGGANQPQHF. The CDR3 DNA sequence: TGTGCCAGCAGCGTAGAAGGGGGGGCCAATCAGCCCCAGCATTTT.

The chain uses TRBV7-3 and TRBJ2-3, with 15 bases identical to TRBD2. The CDR3 runs 16 residues. J lost 4 bases, V lost 2 bases, and 1 base had no gene match. The germline V gene has CDR1 SGHTA and CDR2 FQGTGA. The CDR3 DNA follows: TGTGCCAGCAGCTTAGGACTAGCGGGAGGGGCAGATACGCAGTATTTT. Its translation: CASSLGLAGGADTQYF.

V gene TRBV5-1 combines with J gene TRBJ2-3; TRBD2 aligns across 8 bases. The length of the CDR3 is 15 residues. The V gene's germline CDR1 is SGHRS and CDR2 YFSETQ. The V segment lost 3 bases and the J segment 2 bases; nucleotides outside the gene matches: 5. CDR3 DNA: TGCGCCAGCAGCTGGAGCGGGGGCCACACAGATACGCAGTATTTT. This translates into CASSWSGGHTDTQYF.

The rearrangement uses TRBV10-3 and TRBJ2-2, with 8 nucleotides matching TRBD1. Germline trimming cut 3 bases from V and 3 bases from J; bases unmatched to any gene: 6. The CDR3 is made up of 16 amino acids. The germline CDR1 and CDR2 sequences are ENHRY and SYGVKD. This chain's CDR3 is CAISELRDRYTGELFF. The CDR3 bases are TGTGCCATCAGTGAACTCCGGGACAGGTACACCGGGGAGCTGTTTTTT.

This sequence joins TRBV11-2 and TRBJ1-6; unclear D gene. The CDR3 runs to 14 residues. Trimming took off 6 bases at V and 8 bases at J, with 14 bases between the two ends. Germline V gene sequence: CDR1 SGHAT, CDR2 FQNNGV. In nucleotides, the CDR3 is TGTGCCAGCAGTCCCGACGGGATCGATTCACCCCTCCACTTT. This sequence encodes CASSPDGIDSPLHF.

The rearrangement links TRBV20-1 to TRBJ2-1, with 7 bases identical to TRBD1. V shed 2 bases, J shed 14 bases, and the junction held 0 bases outside the gene matches. This CDR3 has 9 amino acids. Germline V gives CDR1 DFQATT, CDR2 SNEGSKA (reference sequence). The CDR3 coding sequence is TGCAGTGCTAGAACAGGGGAGTTCTTC. Translating it yields CSARTGEFF.

V gene TRBV5-4 combines with J gene TRBJ2-7, with D possibly TRBD1 on 7 matching bases. Germline CDR1 and CDR2: SGHNT and YYREEE (reference sequence). CDR3 length: 13 amino acids. The germline V and J ends were trimmed by 4 bases and 7 bases, with 15 bases remaining between them. The chain's CDR3 is CASSATGTGEQYF. In DNA form, the CDR3 reads TGTGCCAGCAGCGCGACAGGGACTGGGGAGCAGTACTTC.

This rearrangement joins TRBV5-4 to TRBJ2-3, with TRBD2 matching 14 bases. The V gene end was trimmed by 4 bases and the J gene end by 2 bases; junction bases not matched to a gene: 9. Per germline, CDR1 SGHNT and CDR2 YYREEE (reference sequence). The CDR3 has 18 amino acids. This chain's CDR3 is CASSRGLAGGFNTDTQYF. CDR3 nucleotides: TGTGCCAGCAGCAGAGGACTAGCGGGAGGTTTTAACACAGATACGCAGTATTTT.

The V gene is TRBV10-2, the J gene TRBJ2-2; D is unresolved. V was trimmed by 4 bases and J by 1 base, leaving 10 bases between them. Looked up from germline, CDR1 is WSHSY and CDR2 is SAAADI. The CDR3 consists of 15 residues. CDR3 in amino acids: CASSAHLMNTGELFF. The CDR3 bases are TGCGCCAGCAGTGCTCACCTAATGAACACCGGGGAGCTGTTTTTT.

The rearrangement links TRBV19 to TRBJ2-7; TRBD2 aligns across 8 bases. This CDR3 is 12 amino acids long. Per germline, CDR1 LNHDA and CDR2 SQIVND (reference sequence). V shed 10 bases, J shed 2 bases, and the junction held 4 bases outside the gene matches. CDR3: CATRGGPYEQYF. Written as DNA, the CDR3 is TGTGCCACCCGGGGGGGACCCTACGAGCAGTACTTC.

As DNA, the CDR3 is TGTGCCAGCAGCTTGGGCCAGCGGGGGTACAATGAGCAGTTCTTC. This codes for CASSLGQRGYNEQFF. This chain links TRBV5-4 with TRBJ2-1, with 8 nucleotides matching TRBD2. The CDR3 has 15 amino acids. The V gene's germline CDR1 is SGHNT and CDR2 YYREEE (reference sequence). V shed 0 bases, J shed 4 bases, and the junction held 3 bases outside the gene matches.

The chain has TRBV7-8 and TRBJ2-7; 9 bases line up with TRBD1. Germline assignment: CDR1 SGHVS and CDR2 FQNEAQ. V shed 5 bases, J shed 3 bases, and the junction held 8 bases outside the gene matches. The CDR3 is made up of 15 amino acids. The CDR3 reads CASSLYGTGNYEQYF. The CDR3 nucleotides read TGTGCCAGCAGCCTATACGGGACAGGGAACTACGAGCAGTACTTC.

In its sample, this clone was seen once. The V gene is TRBV27, the J gene TRBJ1-6, with D unresolved. V was cut by 3 bases and J by 4 bases, with 7 bases left in between. CDR1 and CDR2 from the germline V gene are MNHEY and SMNVEV (reference sequence). The CDR3 covers 14 residues. CDR3 loop: CASSFWPYNSPLHF. DNA of the CDR3: TGTGCCAGCAGTTTTTGGCCTTATAATTCACCCCTCCACTTT.

This chain joins TRBV5-1 and TRBJ2-1; 7 bases line up with TRBD1. With V trimmed by 5 bases and J by 0 bases, 8 bases remained unmatched. Germline CDR1 SGHRS, CDR2 YFSETQ. The CDR3 consists of 16 residues. CDR3 loop: CASSRSGTASYNEQFF. In nucleotides, the CDR3 is TGCGCCAGCAGTCGATCCGGGACAGCCTCCTACAATGAGCAGTTCTTC.

This chain joins TRBV11-3 and TRBJ2-1; 11 bases match TRBD2. Trimming removed 5 bases from V and 6 bases from J; junction bases left unmatched: 9. CDR1 is SGHNT, CDR2 YENEEA, per germline. This CDR3 comprises 16 residues. Written as DNA, the CDR3 is TGTGCCAGCAGCGGATTCACTAGCGGGGGTGGCAATGAGCAGTTCTTC. It encodes CASSGFTSGGGNEQFF.

This chain joins TRBV5-1 and TRBJ1-1, with TRBD1 matching over 7 bases. The CDR3 sequence is 13 residues long. V shed 4 bases, J shed 3 bases, and the junction held 3 bases outside the gene matches. CDR1 and CDR2 from the germline V gene are SGHRS and YFSETQ. The DNA of the CDR3 is TGCGCCAGCAGCCTGGGACAGCACACTGAAGCTTTCTTT. Amino acids: CASSLGQHTEAFF.

The CDR3 coding sequence is TGTGCCAGCAGCTCTAGCCGAGCGGGGTCCCAAGATACGCAGTATTTT. Its protein is CASSSSRAGSQDTQYF. This sequence joins TRBV7-9 and TRBJ2-3; 7 positions agree with TRBD2. The length of the CDR3 is 16 residues. CDR1 SEHNR and CDR2 FQNEAQ come from the germline V gene (reference sequence). J was trimmed by 5 bases and V by 4 bases; bases with no gene match: 12.

The chain has TRBV19 and TRBJ2-7; maybe TRBD2 (6 bases). The CDR3 length is 15 residues. Trimming removed 1 base from V and 4 bases from J, with 14 bases in between. CDR1 LNHDA and CDR2 SQIVND come from the germline V gene (reference sequence). DNA for the CDR3: TGTGCCAGTAGTATAGCCGGGGGACCTTTTTACGAGCAGTACTTC. It specifies CASSIAGGPFYEQYF.

V and J are TRBV12-3 or TRBV12-4 and TRBJ1-5; D remains unclear. Trimming removed 5 bases at V and 10 bases at J, with 12 bases between. The length of the CDR3 is 12 residues. The CDR3 spells CASSPWTGPQHF. CDR3 coding DNA: TGTGCCAGCAGTCCCTGGACTGGTCCCCAGCATTTT.

This chain's CDR3 is CASTKRDRGSYNEQFF. CDR3 DNA sequence: TGTGCCAGCACCAAACGCGACAGGGGTTCCTACAATGAGCAGTTCTTC. The chain combines TRBV3-1 (or the pseudogene TRBV3-2) with TRBJ2-1; 8 bases fit TRBD1. Germline V gene lookup returns CDR1 LGHDT and CDR2 YNNKEL (reference sequence). This CDR3 is 16 amino acids long. Losses at the gene ends were 7 bases for V and 1 base for J; bases not matched to a gene: 9.

J is TRBJ1-1 and V is TRBV7-9, with D unresolved. The CDR3 is 16 residues long. V was trimmed by 4 bases and J by 1 base, leaving 16 bases between them. Germline loops: CDR1 SEHNR, CDR2 FQNEAQ (reference sequence). In nucleotides, the CDR3 is TGTGCCAGCAGCTCATACTCCGGACGGGAGAACACTGAAGCTTTCTTT. Amino acid sequence: CASSSYSGRENTEAFF.

V and J are TRBV19 and TRBJ2-1, with D tentatively TRBD2 (6 bases). Trimming stripped 4 bases from V and 0 bases from J, with 10 bases between. The CDR3 extends over 15 amino acids. In germline, CDR1 is LNHDA, CDR2 SQIVND (reference sequence). CDR3 coding DNA: TGTGCCAGTAGTAGGGCGGGGAGCTCCTACAATGAGCAGTTCTTC. It specifies CASSRAGSSYNEQFF.